This T cell receptor beta chain was found in a study of response to subunit inactivated influenza vaccine (dated by TCRdb to between 2017 and 2018). About the full investigation: The study used deep quantitative T cell receptor repertoire profiling to track responses to a trivalent subunit inactivated influenza vaccine.

Libraries were built with RT-PCR. Instrument on record: Illumina HiSeq 2500. TCRdb trimmed the raw reads at Q25, called clones with MiXCR and kept productive beta chains. Entries that share a CDR3 protein sequence are merged under the most common genes and DNA. This sample has about 780,000 distinct CDR3 sequences in its table, and 15% to 20% of those were observed once. The ten largest account for approximately 11% of the sample. The cysteine opens and the phenylalanine closes a CDR3 of 14 amino acids. Only the CDR3 DNA stays, 42 bases, in frame from base 1. A distance of 15 bases separates the germline ends of V and J, which lose 0 bases and 9 bases respectively. CDR1 DFQATT and CDR2 SNEGSKA are derived from the germline V gene (reference sequence). This clonotype was recorded at least ten times. The clone's antigen remains unknown. Per-base qualities were not stored, and no clone one base away is much larger.

What the study reported, not specific to this receptor: The authors suggested that each seasonal influenza vaccination may recruit only a limited number of new T cells.

The chain uses TRBV20-1 and TRBJ2-1; the D gene lacks a confident call. Sequenced material: PBMCs from blood, taken approximately 5 days after vaccination. The sequence was collected from a man in his forties or fifties who received an inactivated influenza vaccine. Donor details come from another sample of the same person, matched by shared clones. CDR3 protein: CSARDYTRTIEQFF. The nucleotides are TGCAGTGCTAGAGATTATACCCGGACGATTGAGCAGTTCTTC.